These 31 T cell receptor beta chains originate from one sample sequenced in a study of shared clonotypes between healthy human individuals. Clones were sequenced by immunoSEQ multiplex PCR, and TCRdb holds only the in-frame ones, with some missing. The data show about 680,000 clones, with 55% to 75% seen just once and 1.8% held by the top ten. The specimen sequenced was memory CD4+ T cells sorted from blood. Described subset: CD45RA-negative fraction. The receptors stem from a woman in her thirties in good health.

Concerning this clone: A read error may account for a junction end that differs from germline. This CDR3 is CASSLELNQQFF. For the CDR3, the DNA is TGTGCCAGCAGCCTAGAACTCAATCAGCAGTTCTTC. The chain combines TRBV4-2 with TRBJ2-1, with D hard to call. CDR3 length: 12 amino acids. The germline V gene encodes CDR1 LGHNA and CDR2 YNFKEQ.

The genes are TRBV6-5 and TRBJ2-7, with 10 bases fitting TRBD1. This CDR3 spans 14 amino acids. With V trimmed by 6 bases and J by 6 bases, 8 bases remained unmatched. CDR1 and CDR2 (germline): MNHEY, SVGAGI. As DNA, the CDR3 is TGTGCCAGCAGGCCGGGACAGGGGATACTCGAGCAGTACTTC. Amino acid sequence: CASRPGQGILEQYF.

The chain uses TRBV13 and TRBJ2-7; D ambiguous. The CDR3 runs to 12 residues. V dropped 3 bases and J dropped 3 bases, with 6 bases sitting between them. CDR1 and CDR2 from the germline V gene are PRHDT and FYEKMQ (reference sequence). In DNA form, the CDR3 reads TGTGCCAGCAGCTTCAAGAGCTACGAGCAGTACTTC. This translates into CASSFKSYEQYF.

The gene calls are TRBV5-1 and TRBJ2-2, with D tentatively TRBD1 (6 bases). Germline V CDR1 and CDR2: SGHRS, YFSETQ. CDR3 length equals 13 residues. The ends were cut back, 1 base at V and 10 bases at J, with 11 bases in the middle. In DNA form, the CDR3 reads TGCGCCAGCAGCTTGAGTCGGGACATGGAGCTGTTTTTT. Its translation: CASSLSRDMELFF.

V usage is TRBV7-9 and J usage is TRBJ2-1, with 7 positions matching TRBD1. The V and J ends lost 5 bases and 5 bases, in that order; junction bases with no gene match: 12. This CDR3 is 16 amino acids long. CDR1 and CDR2 (germline): SEHNR, FQNEAQ (reference sequence). This CDR3 reads CASSGRPGQINNEQFF. The CDR3 DNA follows: TGTGCCAGCAGCGGCCGCCCGGGACAGATTAACAATGAGCAGTTCTTC.

This clone was recorded a few times. The chain combines TRBV2 with TRBJ1-3; maybe TRBD1 (5 bases). Germline lookup yields CDR1 SNHLY and CDR2 FYNNEI. The CDR3 consists of 14 residues. The V gene lost 6 bases and the J gene lost 0 bases, with 9 bases spanning the gap. The CDR3 region has the DNA TGTGCCAGCAGGGGGACCTTCTCTGGAAACACCATATATTTT. Residues: CASRGTFSGNTIYF.

This clone has a single count. V usage is TRBV4-1 and J usage is TRBJ2-1; D gene unclear. The CDR3 consists of 16 residues. Germline values: CDR1 MGHRA, CDR2 YSYEKL. The germline V and J ends were trimmed by 1 base and 1 base, with 11 bases remaining between them. CDR3 loop: CASSQVSSSSYNEQFF. DNA of the CDR3: TGCGCCAGCAGCCAAGTATCGTCTAGTTCCTACAATGAGCAGTTCTTC.

The V and J genes are TRBV18 and TRBJ1-1; 7 bases are shared with TRBD1. The J segment lost 0 bases and the V segment lost 8 bases, leaving 9 bases of the junction unmatched. Germline V lookup: CDR1 KGHSH, CDR2 LQKENI. This CDR3 is built from 15 residues. CDR3: CASALSGTVNTEAFF. Written as DNA, the CDR3 is TGTGCCAGCGCTTTATCCGGGACAGTGAACACTGAAGCTTTCTTT. Drawing the rest from reference TRBV18 and TRBJ1-1, the complete variable domain is NAGVMQNPRHLVRRRGQEARLRCSPMKGHSHVYWYRQLPEEGLKFMVYLQKENIIDESGMPKERFSAEFPKEGPSILRIQQVVRGDSAAYFCASALSGTVNTEAFFGQGTRLTVV.

This clone occurred a few times. This sequence joins TRBV11-1 and TRBJ2-2; a possible D gene is TRBD1 (6 bases). The CDR3 covers 13 residues. Per germline, CDR1 SGHAT and CDR2 FQDESV (reference sequence). The V end was cut by 6 bases, the J end by 7 bases, with 12 bases between. In DNA form, the CDR3 reads TGTGCCAGCAGAGAACAGGGAGACGGGGAGCTGTTTTTT. Amino acids: CASREQGDGELFF.

The rearrangement links TRBV21-1 to TRBJ2-3; the table names TRBD2, a call not compared with the DNA. TRBV21-1 is deemed a pseudogene. The CDR3 length is 17 residues. CDR3 amino acids: CASSGLAGERVPDTQYF. The CDR3 DNA reads TGTGCCAGCTCGGGACTAGCGGGAGAGAGGGTCCCAGATACGCAGTATTTT.

This clone was observed a single time. The same CDR3 also results from other DNA sequences found in this sample. J is TRBJ2-7 and V is TRBV2, with D uncertain. The CDR3 loop spans 11 amino acids. Trimming took off 3 bases at V and 4 bases at J, with 4 bases between the two ends. Germline loops: CDR1 SNHLY, CDR2 FYNNEI. CDR3 nucleotide sequence: TGTGCCAGCAGTGAGGTATACGAGCAGTACTTC. Translation gives CASSEVYEQYF.

This chain links TRBV28 with TRBJ1-1, with D hard to call. V was trimmed by 3 bases and J by 1 base, leaving 9 bases between them. Germline loops: CDR1 MDHEN, CDR2 SYDVKM. CDR3 length: 14 amino acids. As DNA, the CDR3 is TGTGCCAGCAGTTTTGATCCGGGGAACACTGAAGCTTTCTTT. Its translation is CASSFDPGNTEAFF.

The chain combines TRBV21-1 with TRBJ2-4; the DNA was not used to check the table's D call, TRBD1. TRBV21-1 represents a pseudogene. The CDR3 runs 14 residues. CDR3 coding DNA: TGTGCCAGCAGCAACAGGACAGGGGAAAACATTCAGTACTTC. It translates to CASSNRTGENIQYF.

V is TRBV28 and J is TRBJ2-5; 9 bases are shared with TRBD2. This CDR3 has 15 amino acids. With 2 bases clipped from V and 4 bases from J, the junction kept 5 bases outside the gene matches. Germline CDR1 reads MDHEN; CDR2 reads SYDVKM. CDR3 sequence (DNA): TGTGCCAGCAGTTTAGCGGGAGGGCCGATAGAGACCCAGTACTTC. Translated, it gives CASSLAGGPIETQYF.

The chain employs TRBV28 and TRBJ1-2; D might be TRBD1 (5 bases). The CDR3 is 13 amino acids. The germline gives CDR1 MDHEN, CDR2 SYDVKM. Trimming left V 9 bases short and J 5 bases short, with 16 bases between. CDR3 nucleotides: TGTGCCAGTACCGGTGGAGGGACTTATGGCTACACCTTC. Its protein is CASTGGGTYGYTF.

The CDR3 DNA is TGTGCCAGCAGCACCACGACACGCACTGAAGCTTTCTTT. It yields the protein CASSTTTRTEAFF. The chain uses TRBV5-4 and TRBJ1-1; D not certain. V was shortened by 4 bases and J by 4 bases, with 11 bases between the two germline ends. CDR3 length equals 13 residues. The germline CDR1 and CDR2 sequences are SGHNT and YYREEE (reference sequence). Variable domain in full (rest from reference TRBV5-4 and TRBJ1-1): ETGVTQSPTHLIKTRGQQVTLRCSSQSGHNTVSWYQQALGQGPQFIFQYYREEENGRGNFPPRFSGLQFPNYSSELNVNALELDDSALYLCASSTTTRTEAFFGQGTRLTVV.

The V gene is TRBV6-5, the J gene TRBJ1-2; 10 nucleotides agree with TRBD1. There are 15 residues in the CDR3. The V gene's germline CDR1 is MNHEY and CDR2 SVGAGI. J gave up 1 base and V 5 bases, and 4 bases lay outside the gene matches. CDR3 DNA sequence: TGTGCCAGCAGTAAGACAGGGGGCCTTAACTATGGCTACACCTTC. This encodes CASSKTGGLNYGYTF.

This clone occurred many times. Other DNA sequences in the same sample also yield this CDR3. J is TRBJ1-4 and V is TRBV27; no definite D call. V lost 6 bases to trimming and J lost 4 bases, with 9 bases between them. The germline CDR1 and CDR2 sequences are MNHEY and SMNVEV (reference sequence). The CDR3 covers 13 residues. This chain's CDR3 is CASRRSGNEKLFF. CDR3 coding DNA: TGTGCCAGCAGAAGATCGGGTAATGAAAAACTGTTTTTT.

This sequence joins TRBV5-8 and TRBJ2-1, with D possibly being TRBD1 (6 bases). Germline V gene lookup returns CDR1 SGHTS and CDR2 YDEGEE. V dropped 3 bases and J dropped 6 bases, with 16 bases sitting between them. There are 15 residues in the CDR3. Here the CDR3 DNA reads TGTGCCAGCAGCTCCGGGACACGAGGATTCAATGAGCAGTTCTTC. Translated: CASSSGTRGFNEQFF.

The chain combines TRBV5-6 with TRBJ2-5; weak D call: TRBD1 (5 bases). Deletions cut 2 bases from V and 1 base from J, with 9 bases between. This CDR3 region has 14 residues. Germline V gene sequence: CDR1 SGHDT, CDR2 YYEEEE. The CDR3 loop is CASSLWTSQETQYF. The CDR3 region has the DNA TGTGCCAGCAGCTTATGGACAAGCCAAGAGACCCAGTACTTC.

V usage is TRBV27 and J usage is TRBJ2-2; D not resolved. V gave up 8 bases and J gave up 0 bases, with 7 bases separating them. CDR3 size: 13 residues. Germline CDR1 is MNHEY and CDR2 is SMNVEV (reference sequence). CDR3 residues: CASRQTNTGELFF. The CDR3 DNA follows: TGTGCCAGCCGTCAAACGAACACCGGGGAGCTGTTTTTT.

With regard to this clone: The identical CDR3 is also encoded by other nucleotide sequences in the sample. This chain joins TRBV4-1 and TRBJ2-2; the match to TRBD1 covers 8 bases. J gave up 1 base and V 1 base, and 11 bases lay outside the gene matches. The CDR3 runs 19 residues. Germline assignment: CDR1 MGHRA and CDR2 YSYEKL. The CDR3 DNA reads as TGCGCCAGCAGCCAAGTGTCCGGGACAGGTGGAAGGAACACCGGGGAGCTGTTTTTT. Translation gives CASSQVSGTGGRNTGELFF.

The rearrangement uses TRBV19 and TRBJ2-7; D possibly matches TRBD1 or TRBD2 (5 bases each). Trimming cost V 6 bases and J 6 bases, with 12 bases left between them. CDR1 and CDR2 (germline): LNHDA, SQIVND (reference sequence). The length of the CDR3 is 12 residues. This chain's CDR3 is CASRGTNREQYF. The CDR3 coding sequence is TGTGCCAGTAGGGGGACCAACCGCGAGCAGTACTTC.

The chain uses TRBV5-4 and TRBJ2-6; D gene ambiguous. Germline CDR1 SGHNT, CDR2 YYREEE (reference sequence). V dropped 1 base and J dropped 2 bases, with 7 bases sitting between them. CDR3 length: 15 residues. CDR3: CASSLLLTGANVLTF. As DNA, the CDR3 is TGTGCCAGCAGCTTGTTACTCACTGGGGCCAACGTCCTGACTTTC.

The chain couples TRBV2 to TRBJ1-5; 8 bases map to TRBD1. The V gene end was trimmed by 6 bases and the J gene end by 5 bases; junction bases not matched to a gene: 6. The CDR3 sequence is 14 residues long. Germline V CDR1 and CDR2: SNHLY, FYNNEI. This CDR3 is CASSRDRIYQPQHF. CDR3 DNA: TGTGCCAGCAGCCGGGACAGGATTTATCAGCCCCAGCATTTT.

The chain's CDR3 is CASSPGPSSYEQYF. In DNA, the CDR3 is TGTGCCAGCTCACCGGGGCCCAGCTCCTACGAGCAGTACTTC. The rearrangement joins TRBV18 to TRBJ2-7; weak D call: TRBD1 (5 bases). V gave up 3 bases and J gave up 0 bases, with 9 bases separating them. In germline, CDR1 is KGHSH, CDR2 LQKENI. This CDR3 spans 14 amino acids.

With regard to this clone: In the same sample, other DNA sequences code for this CDR3. The V and J genes are TRBV28 and TRBJ2-3; the D call may be TRBD1 or TRBD2 (5 bases each). The germline CDR1 and CDR2 sequences are MDHEN and SYDVKM. The CDR3 length is 14 residues. V gave up 4 bases and J gave up 1 base, with 9 bases separating them. For the CDR3, the DNA is TGTGCCAGCAGTTCAAGGGACGGCACAGATACGCAGTATTTT. Its protein product is CASSSRDGTDTQYF.

In the case of this clone: One end of the junction does not line up with germline, which may come from a read error. The chain uses TRBV6-1 and TRBJ1-4; the match to TRBD1 covers 7 bases. This CDR3 has 17 residues. Germline V gene sequence: CDR1 MNHNS, CDR2 SASEGT. Here the CDR3 DNA reads TGTGCCATCAGTGAGTCGGGGACAGCATTCGGGGGTGAAAAACTGTTTTTT. Amino acids: CAISESGTAFGGEKLFF.

A note on this clone: Other DNA sequences in the sample encode the same CDR3. The chain is built from TRBV19 and TRBJ2-1, with TRBD1 matching over 11 bases. V shed 3 bases and J 3 bases; nucleotides not matched to a gene: 7. CDR3 length equals 17 residues. Germline V lookup: CDR1 LNHDA, CDR2 SQIVND (reference sequence). The CDR3 loop reads CASSIDAGTGGYNEQFF. The CDR3 region has the DNA TGTGCCAGTAGTATCGACGCCGGGACAGGGGGCTACAATGAGCAGTTCTTC.

This rearrangement joins TRBV14 to TRBJ1-4; no reliable D call. V was trimmed by 1 base and J by 8 bases, leaving 20 bases between them. There are 17 residues in the CDR3. Germline-derived CDR1 and CDR2 are SGHDN and FVKESK. CDR3 DNA: TGTGCCAGCAGCCAAGCACTGGGCCGCCTTTTTGGAGAAAAACTGTTTTTT. Its protein is CASSQALGRLFGEKLFF.

The CDR3 nucleotides are TGTGCCAGCAGCCCTCGGCCGGGCGGGGCGTACGAGCAGTACTTC. It encodes CASSPRPGGAYEQYF. The gene calls are TRBV9 and TRBJ2-7; a weak D match, TRBD2 (6 bases). Per the germline V gene, CDR1 is SGDLS and CDR2 is YYNGEE. The CDR3 is 15 residues long. Trimming cost V 4 bases and J 4 bases, with 18 bases left between them.